These T cell receptor beta chains were read from a single sample in a study of beta chain features in type 1 diabetes. Only in-frame clones appear in the TCRdb table, and some are missing; sequencing was by immunoSEQ multiplex PCR. The sample consists of more than 550,000 clones, 11% to 15% of them appearing once. Sequenced input: naive CD4+ T cells from blood. The receptor source for this set is a man younger than 35 with type 1 diabetes. CDR3s include the opening cysteine and the closing phenylalanine or tryptophan. Fields, in order: D gene, V gene, CDR3 protein. The D gene is left open where the match is weak.

D: TRBD2
V: TRBV7-2
CDR3: CASSLILAGGQETQYF

D: NA
V: TRBV7-9
CDR3: CASSPSSVGQFF

D: TRBD1
V: TRBV5-1
CDR3: CASSLTGQGRNIQYF

D: TRBD1
V: TRBV10-3
CDR3: CAISEGQALYEQYF

D: NA
V: TRBV6-1
CDR3: CASSDPNSYEQYF

D: TRBD1
V: TRBV9
CDR3: CASSLTGANTEAFF

D: NA
V: TRBV30
CDR3: CAWSVTGISNQPQHF

D: NA
V: TRBV13
CDR3: CASTLAGQETQYF

D: NA
V: TRBV28
CDR3: CASRTNWEQYF

D: NA
V: TRBV28
CDR3: CASRQQGSGANVLTF

D: NA
V: TRBV5-1
CDR3: CASSSQGEETQYF

D: TRBD1
V: TRBV9
CDR3: CASSATGVNTEAFF

D: TRBD1
V: TRBV30
CDR3: CAWGTGRREQYF